This TCR beta chain was recorded in a study of cytomegalovirus exposure and HLA in healthy donors (TCRdb year 2017). For context, the study as a whole: According to a later analysis, the 120 or so validation repertoires were produced on the same platform as the 680 or so repertoires of the first cohort. The study was designed to test whether signatures of past pathogen exposure could be identified by cataloging public T cell receptors. A separate validation cohort of approximately 120 different subjects was used in addition to the roughly 700-subject first cohort. The study combined high-throughput TCR immunosequencing, statistical association of individual TCRs with disease status, and machine learning to predict cytomegalovirus infection status. What the work shows at the level of the full study, not this receptor alone: According to the authors, the approach could potentially be generalized to other disease states and immunological phenotypes. Subsequent analysis determined that TCRs grouped into clusters in the first cohort also showed a tendency toward co-occurrence across the roughly 120 validation repertoires, and approximately 93% of cluster scores exceeded 0. Most TCR sequences were observed very rarely across donors, whereas some public TCRs were present in many individuals. A later analysis had no HLA typing for the validation cohort, so co-occurrence there was scored across all 130 or so repertoires. In both the original and validation cohorts, the classifier was reported to diagnose cytomegalovirus status with high specificity and sensitivity. A total of fewer than 200 TCR beta chains were listed by the study as associated with cytomegalovirus. A few of the identified cytomegalovirus-associated TCR beta chains were confirmed in vitro to be specific for cytomegalovirus antigens.

The protocol used for the library was the immunoSEQ multiplex PCR assay. As for the original processing: A statistical classification framework was built to diagnose cytomegalovirus status from the catalog of TCR beta chain sequences. The clones in this table, taken by TCRdb from immuneACCESS, are in-frame only. Not every clone is retained; where verified, under half of the shortfall comes from an unresolved V gene, and the cause of the rest is unknown. Clone size and V and J calls were adopted from that table, with D and trimming inferred from the DNA. This sample lists 160,000 or so clones; approximately 86% were detected once. The ten top clones hold approximately 2.5% of the sample. Donors formed part of the validation cohort, which comprised over a hundred subjects and was distinct from the first cohort of some 700 subjects. As regards this clone: Its antigen is not yet known. No per-base quality is available; no much larger clone lies one base away.

Sample: PBMCs. This sequence originates from a man younger than 35 in good health and CMV-seropositive.

CDR3 loop: CASSLEAGGYNEQFF. The DNA is as follows: TGTGCCAGCAGCTTAGAGGCAGGGGGCTACAATGAGCAGTTCTTC. The sequence links TRBV11-1 to TRBJ2-1, with 7 central nucleotides matching TRBD1. At the junction V is shortened by 1 base and J by 3 bases; bases outside the gene matches: 3. The CDR3 runs 15 amino acids, cysteine and phenylalanine included. Here the CDR3 DNA is all that survives: 45 bases in frame from base 1. The germline V gene (reference sequence) sets CDR1 to SGHAT and CDR2 to FQDESV.